This T cell receptor (beta chain) appears in the sequencing data of a study of blood T cell repertoires in COVID-19. Across the study: T cells, B-cell-depleted T cells, or PBMCs provided the cDNA or gDNA that served as material.

Residents of about two dozen US areas, aged about 18 to 89 years, made up the participants. Participant-reported clinical history was the basis for cohort assignment. V lost 11 bases, J lost 7 bases, and 9 bases stayed unmatched. This CDR3 comprises 13 residues. In germline, CDR1 is SNHLY, CDR2 FYNNEI. Source study methods: The assay estimated nucleated cells by amplifying reference gene primers. The assay was immunoSEQ multiplex PCR, and TCRdb's table has in-frame clones only and misses some. That table gives V, J and clone size, and the DNA gave D and trimming. Of around 320,000 clones listed, 90% were seen once; the top ten hold 3.5% to 4.5%.

V is TRBV2 and J is TRBJ2-2; 8 bases align to TRBD1. Sequenced material: PBMCs or T cells enriched from blood (not recorded which). The receptor comes from a woman in her late teens or twenties with acute COVID-19. In DNA, the CDR3 is TGTGCCGGCCGACAGGGGAGTGGCGGGGAGCTGTTTTTT. Translation gives CAGRQGSGGELFF.